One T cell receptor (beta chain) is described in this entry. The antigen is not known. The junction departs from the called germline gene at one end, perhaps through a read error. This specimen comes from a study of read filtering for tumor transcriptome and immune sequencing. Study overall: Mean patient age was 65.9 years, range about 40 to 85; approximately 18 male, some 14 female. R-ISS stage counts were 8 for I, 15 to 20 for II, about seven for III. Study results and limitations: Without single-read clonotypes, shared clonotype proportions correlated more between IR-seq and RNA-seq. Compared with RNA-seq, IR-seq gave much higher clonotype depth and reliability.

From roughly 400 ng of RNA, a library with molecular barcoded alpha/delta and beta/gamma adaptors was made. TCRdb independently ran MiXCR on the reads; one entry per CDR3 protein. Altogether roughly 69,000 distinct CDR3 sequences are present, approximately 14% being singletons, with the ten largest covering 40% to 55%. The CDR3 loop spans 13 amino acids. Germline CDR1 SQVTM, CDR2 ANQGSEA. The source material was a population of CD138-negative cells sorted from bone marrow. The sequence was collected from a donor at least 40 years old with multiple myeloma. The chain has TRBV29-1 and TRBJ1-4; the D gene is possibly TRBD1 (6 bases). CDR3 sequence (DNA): TGCAGCGTTGGCCGGGACAATAATGAAAAACTGATTTTT. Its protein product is CSVGRDNNEKLIF.